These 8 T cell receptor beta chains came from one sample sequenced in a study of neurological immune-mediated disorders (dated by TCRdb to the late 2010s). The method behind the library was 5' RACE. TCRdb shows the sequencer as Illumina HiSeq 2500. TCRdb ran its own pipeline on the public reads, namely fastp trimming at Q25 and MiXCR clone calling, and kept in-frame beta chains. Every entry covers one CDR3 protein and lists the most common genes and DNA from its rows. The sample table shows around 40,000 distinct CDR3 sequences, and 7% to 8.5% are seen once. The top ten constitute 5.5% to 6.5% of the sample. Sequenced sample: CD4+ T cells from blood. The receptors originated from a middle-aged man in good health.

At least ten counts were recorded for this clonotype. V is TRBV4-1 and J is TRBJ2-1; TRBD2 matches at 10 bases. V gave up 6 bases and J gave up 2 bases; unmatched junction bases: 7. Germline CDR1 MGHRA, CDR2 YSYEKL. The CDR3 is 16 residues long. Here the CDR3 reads CASSRMGLATYNEQFF. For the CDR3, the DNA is TGCGCCAGCAGTAGGATGGGACTAGCGACCTACAATGAGCAGTTCTTC.

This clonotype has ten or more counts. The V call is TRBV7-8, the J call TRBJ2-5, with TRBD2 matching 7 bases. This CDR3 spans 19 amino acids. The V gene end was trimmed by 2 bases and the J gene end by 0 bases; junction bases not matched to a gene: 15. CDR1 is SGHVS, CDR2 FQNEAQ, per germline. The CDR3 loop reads CASSLLRVRVAGHQETQYF. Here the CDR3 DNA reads TGTGCCAGCAGCTTACTTCGGGTCAGGGTAGCGGGCCACCAAGAGACCCAGTACTTC.

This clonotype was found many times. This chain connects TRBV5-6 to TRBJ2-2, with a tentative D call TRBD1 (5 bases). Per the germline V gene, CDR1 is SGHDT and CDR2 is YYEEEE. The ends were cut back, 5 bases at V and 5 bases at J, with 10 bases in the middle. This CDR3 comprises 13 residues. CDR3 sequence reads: CASRPGSTGELFF. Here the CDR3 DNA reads TGTGCCAGCAGACCAGGGTCTACCGGGGAGCTGTTTTTT.

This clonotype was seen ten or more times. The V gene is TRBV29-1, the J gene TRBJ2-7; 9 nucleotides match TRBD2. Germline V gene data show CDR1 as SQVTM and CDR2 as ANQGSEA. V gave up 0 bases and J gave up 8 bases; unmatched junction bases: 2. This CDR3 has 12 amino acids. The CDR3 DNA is TGCAGCGTTGAAGATGCGGGGGGGAAGCAGTACTTC. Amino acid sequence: CSVEDAGGKQYF.

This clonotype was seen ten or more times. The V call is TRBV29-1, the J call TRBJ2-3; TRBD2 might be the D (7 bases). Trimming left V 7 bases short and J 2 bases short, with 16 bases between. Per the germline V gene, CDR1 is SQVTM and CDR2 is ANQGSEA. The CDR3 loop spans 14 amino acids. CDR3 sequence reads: CSAQEGGLTDTQYF. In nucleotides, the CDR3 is TGCAGCGCCCAGGAGGGGGGGCTCACAGATACGCAGTATTTT.

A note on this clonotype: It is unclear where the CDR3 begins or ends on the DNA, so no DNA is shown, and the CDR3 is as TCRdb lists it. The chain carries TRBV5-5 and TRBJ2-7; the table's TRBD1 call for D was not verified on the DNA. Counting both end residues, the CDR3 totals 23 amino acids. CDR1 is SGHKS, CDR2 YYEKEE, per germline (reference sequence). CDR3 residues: CASSFYICSARGSGTGYPYEQYF.

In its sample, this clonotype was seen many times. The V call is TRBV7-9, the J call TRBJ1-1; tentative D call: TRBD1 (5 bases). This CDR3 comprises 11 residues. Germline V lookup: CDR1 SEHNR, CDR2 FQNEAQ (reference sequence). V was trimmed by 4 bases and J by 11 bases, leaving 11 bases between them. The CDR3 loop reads CASSYAGEAFF. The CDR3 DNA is TGTGCCAGCAGCTACGCGGGGGAGGCTTTCTTT.

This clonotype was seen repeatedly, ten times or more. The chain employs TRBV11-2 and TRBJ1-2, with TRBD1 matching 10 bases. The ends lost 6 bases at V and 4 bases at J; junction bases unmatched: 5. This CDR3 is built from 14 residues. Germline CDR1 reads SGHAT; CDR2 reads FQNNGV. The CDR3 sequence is CASRPGTGVYGYTF. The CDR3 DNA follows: TGTGCCAGCAGACCCGGGACAGGGGTCTATGGCTACACCTTC.